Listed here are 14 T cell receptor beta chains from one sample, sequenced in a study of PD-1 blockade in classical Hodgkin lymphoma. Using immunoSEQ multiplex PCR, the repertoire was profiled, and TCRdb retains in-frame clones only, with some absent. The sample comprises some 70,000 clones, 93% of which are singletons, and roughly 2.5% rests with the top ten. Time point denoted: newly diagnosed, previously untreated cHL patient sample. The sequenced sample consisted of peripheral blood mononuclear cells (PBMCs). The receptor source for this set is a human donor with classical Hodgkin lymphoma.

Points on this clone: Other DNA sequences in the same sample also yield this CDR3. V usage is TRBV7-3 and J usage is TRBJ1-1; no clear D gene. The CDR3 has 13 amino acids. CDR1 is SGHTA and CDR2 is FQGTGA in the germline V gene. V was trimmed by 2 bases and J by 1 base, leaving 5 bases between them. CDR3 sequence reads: CASSLQPNTEAFF. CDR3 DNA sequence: TGTGCCAGCAGCTTACAGCCGAACACTGAAGCTTTCTTT. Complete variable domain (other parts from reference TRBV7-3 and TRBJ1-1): GAGVSQTPSNKVTEKGKYVELRCDPISGHTALYWYRQSLGQGPEFLIYFQGTGAADDSGLPNDRFFAVRPEGSVSTLKIQRTERGDSAVYLCASSLQPNTEAFFGQGTRLTVV.

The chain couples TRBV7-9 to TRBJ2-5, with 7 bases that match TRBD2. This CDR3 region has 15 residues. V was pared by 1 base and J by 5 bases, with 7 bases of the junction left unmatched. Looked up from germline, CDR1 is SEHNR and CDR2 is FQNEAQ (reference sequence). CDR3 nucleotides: TGTGCCAGCAGCTTAGAAGCGGGGTTAGCGGAGACCCAGTACTTC. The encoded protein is CASSLEAGLAETQYF. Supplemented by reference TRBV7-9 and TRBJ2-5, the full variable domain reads DTGVSQNPRHKITKRGQNVTFRCDPISEHNRLYWYRQTLGQGPEFLTYFQNEAQLEKSRLLSDRFSAERPKGSFSTLEIQRTEQGDSAMYLCASSLEAGLAETQYFGPGTRLLVL.

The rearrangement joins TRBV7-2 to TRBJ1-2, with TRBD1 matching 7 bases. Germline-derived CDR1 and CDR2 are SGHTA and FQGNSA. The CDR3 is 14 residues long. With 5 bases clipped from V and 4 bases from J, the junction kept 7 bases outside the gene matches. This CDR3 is CASSVTGDLYGYTF. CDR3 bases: TGTGCCAGCAGCGTTACAGGGGACCTCTATGGCTACACCTTC.

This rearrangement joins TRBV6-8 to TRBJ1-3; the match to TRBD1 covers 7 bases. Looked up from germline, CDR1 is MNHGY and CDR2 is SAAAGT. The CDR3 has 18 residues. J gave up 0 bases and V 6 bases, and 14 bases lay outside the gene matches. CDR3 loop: CASRRSTGKVPSGNTIYF. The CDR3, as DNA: TGTGCCAGCAGGAGGTCGACAGGGAAGGTTCCCTCTGGAAACACCATATATTTT.

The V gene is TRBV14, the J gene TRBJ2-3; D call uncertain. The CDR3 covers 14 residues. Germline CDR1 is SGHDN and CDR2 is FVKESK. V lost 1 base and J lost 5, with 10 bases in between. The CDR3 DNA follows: TGTGCCAGCAGCCAAGTGGGTCGGTTAGATACGCAGTATTTT. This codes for CASSQVGRLDTQYF.

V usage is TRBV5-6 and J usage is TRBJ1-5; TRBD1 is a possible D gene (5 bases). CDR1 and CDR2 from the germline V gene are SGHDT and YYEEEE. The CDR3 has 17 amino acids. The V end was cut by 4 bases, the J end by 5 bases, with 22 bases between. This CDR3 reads CASSVKSPGQSHQPQHF. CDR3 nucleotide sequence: TGTGCCAGCAGCGTAAAATCCCCGGGGCAGAGCCATCAGCCCCAGCATTTT.

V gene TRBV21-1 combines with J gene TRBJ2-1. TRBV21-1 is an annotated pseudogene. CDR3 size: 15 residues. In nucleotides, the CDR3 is TGTGCCAGCATCTCAGGGGGGGACCCAGACAATGAGCAGTTCTTC. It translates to CASISGGDPDNEQFF.

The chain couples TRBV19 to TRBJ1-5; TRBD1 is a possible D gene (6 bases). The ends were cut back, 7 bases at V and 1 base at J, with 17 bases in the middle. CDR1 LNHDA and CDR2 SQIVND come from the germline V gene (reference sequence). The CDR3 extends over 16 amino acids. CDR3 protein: CASTGLSQGSNQPQHF. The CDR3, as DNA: TGTGCCAGTACCGGTTTGAGTCAGGGGAGCAATCAGCCCCAGCATTTT.

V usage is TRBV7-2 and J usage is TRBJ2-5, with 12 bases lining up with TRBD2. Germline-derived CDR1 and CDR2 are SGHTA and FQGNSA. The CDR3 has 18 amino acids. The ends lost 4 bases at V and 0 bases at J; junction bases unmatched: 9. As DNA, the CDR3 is TGTGCCAGCAGCTCAGAGGGGGGGACTAGCGGGTACCAAGAGACCCAGTACTTC. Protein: CASSSEGGTSGYQETQYF.

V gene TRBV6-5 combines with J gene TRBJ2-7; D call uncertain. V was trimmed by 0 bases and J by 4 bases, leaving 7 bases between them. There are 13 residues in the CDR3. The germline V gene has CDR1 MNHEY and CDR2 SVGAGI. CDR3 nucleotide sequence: TGTGCCAGCAGTTACTCCTTGTATTACGAGCAGTACTTC. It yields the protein CASSYSLYYEQYF.

The CDR3 bases are TGTGCCAGCAGCTTAAACGGGAGGGAGACCCAGTACTTC. Amino acids: CASSLNGRETQYF. The V gene is TRBV11-2, the J gene TRBJ2-5; 7 bases are shared with TRBD2. The CDR3 spans 13 residues. The ends lost 2 bases at V and 5 bases at J; junction bases unmatched: 2. Germline CDR1 reads SGHAT; CDR2 reads FQNNGV.

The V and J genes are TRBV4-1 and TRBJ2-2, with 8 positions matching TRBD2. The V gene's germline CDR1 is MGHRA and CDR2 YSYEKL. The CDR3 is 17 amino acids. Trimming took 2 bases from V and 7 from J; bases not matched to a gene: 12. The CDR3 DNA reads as TGCGCCAGCAGCCAACAGCCCGGGACTAGGGTTGGCGGGGAGCTGTTTTTT. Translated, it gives CASSQQPGTRVGGELFF.

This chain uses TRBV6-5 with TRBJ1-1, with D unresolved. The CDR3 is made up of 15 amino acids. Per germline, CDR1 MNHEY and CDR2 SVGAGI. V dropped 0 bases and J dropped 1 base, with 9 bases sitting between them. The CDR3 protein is CASSYSWGANTEAFF. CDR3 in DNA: TGTGCCAGCAGTTACTCCTGGGGAGCGAACACTGAAGCTTTCTTT.

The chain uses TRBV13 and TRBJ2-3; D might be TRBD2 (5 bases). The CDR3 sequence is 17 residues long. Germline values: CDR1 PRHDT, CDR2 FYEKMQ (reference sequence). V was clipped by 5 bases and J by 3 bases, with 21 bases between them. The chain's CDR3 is CASSDDTGSRGTDTQYF. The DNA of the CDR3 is TGTGCCAGCAGCGATGATACCGGGTCCCGGGGAACAGATACGCAGTATTTT.